Listed below are T cell receptor beta chains from one sample, sequenced in a study of shared clonotypes between healthy human individuals. Generated by immunoSEQ multiplex PCR, the TCRdb table keeps only in-frame clones and is missing some. The sample has about 2.3 million clones, 85% to 95% seen once. Sequencing input: naive CD4+ T cells from PBMCs. These receptors all come from a man aged 18 to 30 in good health. Some clones in this sample may be carry-over from other donors' samples. CDR3s include the opening cysteine and the closing phenylalanine or tryptophan. The D gene is left open where the match is weak. The listing skips clone size in some rows; elsewhere it reads once, few, many or a size class.

j_gene: TRBJ2-3
d_gene: -
abundance: -
v_gene: TRBV6-5
CDR3nt: TGTGCCAGCAGTTACAATGGGGCGCGCACAGATACGCAGTATTTT
CDR3aa: CASSYNGARTDTQYF

j_gene: TRBJ2-5
d_gene: -
abundance: -
v_gene: TRBV21-1
CDR3nt: TGTGCCGCAGGTGGTGGGGAGACCCAGTACTTC
CDR3aa: CAAGGGETQYF

j_gene: TRBJ2-1
d_gene: TRBD2
abundance: -
v_gene: TRBV5-4
CDR3nt: TGTGCCAGCAGCCCCCTCTGGAGGGCTAGCGGGAGCGATGAGCAGTTCTTC
CDR3aa: CASSPLWRASGSDEQFF

j_gene: TRBJ1-1
d_gene: -
abundance: few
v_gene: TRBV14
CDR3nt: TGTGCCAGCAGCCAGGGCCTCGACACTGAAGCTTTCTTT
CDR3aa: CASSQGLDTEAFF

j_gene: TRBJ2-3
d_gene: TRBD1
abundance: -
v_gene: TRBV11-3
CDR3nt: TGTGCCAGCAGCCACCCCGGGACAGGGGGGACAGATACGCAGTATTTT
CDR3aa: CASSHPGTGGTDTQYF

j_gene: TRBJ1-1
d_gene: -
abundance: -
v_gene: TRBV5-4
CDR3nt: TGTGCCAGCAGCTTGGGGCAGACCCAGTGGGGCACTGAAGCTTTCTTT
CDR3aa: CASSLGQTQWGTEAFF

j_gene: TRBJ1-1
d_gene: -
abundance: -
v_gene: TRBV30
CDR3nt: TGTGCCTGGAGTTTTGTTACCGGGACTGGGGCTGAAGCTTTCTTT
CDR3aa: CAWSFVTGTGAEAFF

j_gene: TRBJ1-1
d_gene: -
abundance: -
v_gene: TRBV7-2
CDR3nt: TGTGCCAGCAGCTTAGTAGTGGGACAACCTGACACTGAAGCTTTCTTT
CDR3aa: CASSLVVGQPDTEAFF

j_gene: TRBJ1-1
d_gene: TRBD1
abundance: -
v_gene: TRBV30
CDR3nt: TGTGCCTGGAGTTTCCCCCGGACAGGGGCCGGGGGCACTGAAGCTTTCTTT
CDR3aa: CAWSFPRTGAGGTEAFF

j_gene: TRBJ1-1
d_gene: -
abundance: -
v_gene: TRBV4-1
CDR3nt: TGCGCCAGCAGCCATACTTGGCAGATGAACACTGAAGCTTTCTTT
CDR3aa: CASSHTWQMNTEAFF

j_gene: TRBJ2-5
d_gene: TRBD2
abundance: -
v_gene: TRBV18
CDR3nt: TGTGCCAGCTCACCACCAGCGGGAGGCGAGACCCAGTACTTC
CDR3aa: CASSPPAGGETQYF

j_gene: TRBJ1-4
d_gene: -
abundance: few
v_gene: TRBV6-4
CDR3nt: TGTGCCAGCAGCAGACAGCTTGCAACTAATGAAAAACTGTTTTTT
CDR3aa: CASSRQLATNEKLFF

j_gene: TRBJ2-7
d_gene: TRBD2
abundance: once
v_gene: TRBV10-3
CDR3nt: TGTGCCATCAGTGTTAGCGGGAGTCTAAACGAGCAGTACTTC
CDR3aa: CAISVSGSLNEQYF

j_gene: TRBJ2-5
d_gene: -
abundance: once
v_gene: TRBV5-1
CDR3nt: TGCGCCAGCAGCTTGGAGACCCCAGAGACCCAGTACTTC
CDR3aa: CASSLETPETQYF

j_gene: TRBJ2-7
d_gene: -
abundance: few
v_gene: TRBV6-1
CDR3nt: TGTGCCAGCAGTGAAGGGAGCTCCTACGAGCAGTACTTC
CDR3aa: CASSEGSSYEQYF

j_gene: TRBJ1-1
d_gene: -
abundance: -
v_gene: TRBV29-1
CDR3nt: TGCAGCGTTTTCTGGCAGACATCTCCGGTGGGAGCTTTCTTT
CDR3aa: CSVFWQTSPVGAFF

j_gene: TRBJ2-3
d_gene: TRBD2
abundance: -
v_gene: TRBV9
CDR3nt: TGTGCCAGCAGCGCTGCTAGCGGTACCCAAACAGATACGCAGTATTTT
CDR3aa: CASSAASGTQTDTQYF

j_gene: TRBJ1-1
d_gene: TRBD1
abundance: -
v_gene: TRBV27
CDR3nt: TGTGCCAGCAGTTTGCGGACAGGTATGAACACTGAAGCTTTCTTT
CDR3aa: CASSLRTGMNTEAFF

j_gene: TRBJ2-2
d_gene: -
abundance: -
v_gene: TRBV27
CDR3nt: TGTGCCAGCAGCTTTATGGGATTCCGTTACGAAACCGGGGAGCTGTTTTTT
CDR3aa: CASSFMGFRYETGELFF

j_gene: TRBJ1-4
d_gene: -
abundance: -
v_gene: TRBV18
CDR3nt: TGTGCCAGCTCACCAGCAGGGAATGAAAAACTGTTTTTT
CDR3aa: CASSPAGNEKLFF

j_gene: TRBJ2-2
d_gene: -
abundance: -
v_gene: TRBV7-9
CDR3nt: TGTGCCAGCAGTCTTCTTGGGGGATTCACCGGGGAGCTGTTTTTT
CDR3aa: CASSLLGGFTGELFF

j_gene: TRBJ1-2
d_gene: -
abundance: once
v_gene: TRBV28
CDR3nt: TGTGCCAGCAGTTTCTACCACCCGGACTCCCGGAGAACGAACTATGGCTACACCTTC
CDR3aa: CASSFYHPDSRRTNYGYTF

j_gene: TRBJ2-3
d_gene: -
abundance: -
v_gene: TRBV11-2
CDR3nt: TGTGCCAGCAGCTCGTTACGACGCGATATTACCGTCAGCACAGATACGCAGTATTTT
CDR3aa: CASSSLRRDITVSTDTQYF

j_gene: TRBJ2-3
d_gene: -
abundance: -
v_gene: TRBV28
CDR3nt: TGTGCCAGCAGTACCTCGGGGGGCGGGCTCACAGATACGCAGTATTTT
CDR3aa: CASSTSGGGLTDTQYF

j_gene: TRBJ2-7
d_gene: -
abundance: -
v_gene: TRBV11-2
CDR3nt: TGTGCCAGCAGCCCAACCGACGGGGGAAGATACGAGCAGTACTTC
CDR3aa: CASSPTDGGRYEQYF

j_gene: TRBJ2-3
d_gene: -
abundance: -
v_gene: TRBV5-4
CDR3nt: TGTGCCAGCAGCCCTCGGGAAAGCGCAGATACGCAGTATTTT
CDR3aa: CASSPRESADTQYF

j_gene: TRBJ1-3
d_gene: -
abundance: -
v_gene: TRBV6-1
CDR3nt: TGTGCCAGCAGTGTCAGAGGCTCTGGAAACACCATATATTTT
CDR3aa: CASSVRGSGNTIYF

j_gene: TRBJ2-1
d_gene: -
abundance: -
v_gene: TRBV5-6
CDR3nt: TGTGCCAGCAGCTTTCCGGGGCAGGGCCCCTACAATGAGCAGTTCTTC
CDR3aa: CASSFPGQGPYNEQFF

j_gene: TRBJ2-3
d_gene: -
abundance: -
v_gene: TRBV5-1
CDR3nt: TGCGCCAGCAGCTTGTTGGGTGGCACAGATACGCAGTATTTT
CDR3aa: CASSLLGGTDTQYF

j_gene: TRBJ2-1
d_gene: -
abundance: once
v_gene: TRBV7-2
CDR3nt: TGTGCCAGCAGCTCCGGGCCTAAGATCGGAGAGCAGTTCTTC
CDR3aa: CASSSGPKIGEQFF

j_gene: TRBJ1-2
d_gene: -
abundance: -
v_gene: TRBV9
CDR3nt: TGTGCCAGCAGCGTAGTACCGTACTATGGCTACACCTTC
CDR3aa: CASSVVPYYGYTF

j_gene: TRBJ2-4
d_gene: -
abundance: -
v_gene: TRBV18
CDR3nt: TGTGCCAGCTCACCACCGAGCCAGGGGAAAAACATTCAGTACTTC
CDR3aa: CASSPPSQGKNIQYF

j_gene: TRBJ1-1
d_gene: -
abundance: -
v_gene: TRBV7-3
CDR3nt: TGTGCCAGCAGCAGAATACGCGGCACTGAAGCTTTCTTT
CDR3aa: CASSRIRGTEAFF

j_gene: TRBJ2-3
d_gene: -
abundance: -
v_gene: TRBV28
CDR3nt: TGTGCCAGCAGTCCCGCCGGGGCAGGGGTCTTCACAGATACGCAGTATTTT
CDR3aa: CASSPAGAGVFTDTQYF

j_gene: TRBJ1-4
d_gene: -
abundance: -
v_gene: TRBV2
CDR3nt: TGTGCCAGCACACGACAGGTCCCTTCGAATGAAAAACTGTTTTTT
CDR3aa: CASTRQVPSNEKLFF

j_gene: TRBJ1-5
d_gene: TRBD1
abundance: -
v_gene: TRBV7-2
CDR3nt: TGTGCCAGCAGCTTGCAGGGACAGAACAATCAGCCCCAGCATTTT
CDR3aa: CASSLQGQNNQPQHF

j_gene: TRBJ2-7
d_gene: -
abundance: -
v_gene: TRBV18
CDR3nt: TGTGCCAGCTCACCTGAGGGGGGCGAGCAGTACTTC
CDR3aa: CASSPEGGEQYF

j_gene: TRBJ2-5
d_gene: -
abundance: once
v_gene: TRBV19
CDR3nt: TGTGCCAGTAGTATAACCAGGGCCTCCCGTAGGGGTGAGACCCAGTACTTC
CDR3aa: CASSITRASRRGETQYF

j_gene: TRBJ2-2
d_gene: -
abundance: -
v_gene: TRBV7-6
CDR3nt: TGTGCCAGCAGCTTGGGGGGCGTCACCGGGGAGCTGTTTTTT
CDR3aa: CASSLGGVTGELFF

j_gene: TRBJ1-2
d_gene: TRBD1
abundance: -
v_gene: TRBV6-6
CDR3nt: TGTGCCAGCAGCGCAGGGGGCACCTATGGCTACACCTTC
CDR3aa: CASSAGGTYGYTF

j_gene: TRBJ2-7
d_gene: -
abundance: -
v_gene: TRBV4-2
CDR3nt: TGTGCCAGCAGCCAAGCCAGGGCAGGATCCTACGAGCAGTACTTC
CDR3aa: CASSQARAGSYEQYF

j_gene: TRBJ1-1
d_gene: -
abundance: few
v_gene: TRBV9
CDR3nt: TGTGCCAGCAGCGAACAGGCCGCTCCGGACACTGAAGCTTTCTTT
CDR3aa: CASSEQAAPDTEAFF

j_gene: TRBJ2-7
d_gene: -
abundance: -
v_gene: TRBV7-7
CDR3nt: TGTGCCAGCAGCTGGGGTGACGGGAGTAAGGAGCAGTACTTC
CDR3aa: CASSWGDGSKEQYF

j_gene: TRBJ1-2
d_gene: TRBD1
abundance: -
v_gene: TRBV20-1
CDR3nt: TGCAGCGCGGGACAGGGCGGTGGCTACACCTTC
CDR3aa: CSAGQGGGYTF

j_gene: TRBJ2-1
d_gene: TRBD2
abundance: -
v_gene: TRBV5-6
CDR3nt: TGTGCCAGCAGCCCGGTAGGCTCTAGCGGCCACAATGAGCAGTTCTTC
CDR3aa: CASSPVGSSGHNEQFF

j_gene: TRBJ2-1
d_gene: -
abundance: -
v_gene: TRBV5-1
CDR3nt: TGCGCCAGCAGCTTGGGCAACTACAATGAGCAGTTCTTC
CDR3aa: CASSLGNYNEQFF

j_gene: TRBJ1-4
d_gene: TRBD1
abundance: -
v_gene: TRBV14
CDR3nt: TGTGCCAGCAGCCGATACAGGGGAACTAATGAAAAACTGTTTTTT
CDR3aa: CASSRYRGTNEKLFF

j_gene: TRBJ2-1
d_gene: -
abundance: -
v_gene: TRBV7-3
CDR3nt: TGTGCCAGCAGCCCGGGGCAGGGGAGTTTGGAGCAGTTCTTC
CDR3aa: CASSPGQGSLEQFF

j_gene: TRBJ2-1
d_gene: -
abundance: few
v_gene: TRBV7-3
CDR3nt: TGTGCCAGCGGCCGTTCCAATGAGCAGTTCTTC
CDR3aa: CASGRSNEQFF

j_gene: TRBJ1-5
d_gene: -
abundance: -
v_gene: TRBV14
CDR3nt: TGTGCCAGCAGCCGAAGCCTATTCCAGCCCCAGCATTTT
CDR3aa: CASSRSLFQPQHF

j_gene: TRBJ2-5
d_gene: -
abundance: -
v_gene: TRBV2
CDR3nt: TGTGCCAGCACGGGTGGAGAGACCCAGTACTTC
CDR3aa: CASTGGETQYF

j_gene: TRBJ2-5
d_gene: TRBD1
abundance: -
v_gene: TRBV5-4
CDR3nt: TGTGCCAGCAGAGCATGGGGACAGGGGTGGGGGGAGACCCAGTACTTC
CDR3aa: CASRAWGQGWGETQYF

j_gene: TRBJ2-1
d_gene: TRBD2
abundance: -
v_gene: TRBV6-6
CDR3nt: TGTGCCAGCAGTAGCCTAGCGGCTCACTACAATGAGCAGTTCTTC
CDR3aa: CASSSLAAHYNEQFF

j_gene: TRBJ2-1
d_gene: -
abundance: -
v_gene: TRBV7-2
CDR3nt: TGTGCCAGCAGCTTATGGTCTAGCGCGAGCTCCTACAATGAGCAGTTCTTC
CDR3aa: CASSLWSSASSYNEQFF

j_gene: TRBJ1-3
d_gene: TRBD1
abundance: -
v_gene: TRBV19
CDR3nt: TGTGCCAGTAGTCCGAGGGACAGGGGAACTGGAAACACCATATATTTT
CDR3aa: CASSPRDRGTGNTIYF

j_gene: TRBJ1-3
d_gene: TRBD1
abundance: -
v_gene: TRBV28
CDR3nt: TGTGCCAGCAGTTACCTTCTGGGACAGGGTGGAAACACCATATATTTT
CDR3aa: CASSYLLGQGGNTIYF

j_gene: TRBJ2-7
d_gene: -
abundance: -
v_gene: TRBV5-4
CDR3nt: TGTGCCAGCAGCCTGGACAGTAACGAGCAGTACTTC
CDR3aa: CASSLDSNEQYF

j_gene: TRBJ2-3
d_gene: -
abundance: -
v_gene: TRBV5-1
CDR3nt: TGCGCCAGCAGCTCCTTAGGGGGGACTAGCACAGATACGCAGTATTTT
CDR3aa: CASSSLGGTSTDTQYF

j_gene: TRBJ2-3
d_gene: -
abundance: once
v_gene: TRBV7-9
CDR3nt: TGTGCCTCGGGGGCCAGCACAGATACGCAGTATTTT
CDR3aa: CASGASTDTQYF